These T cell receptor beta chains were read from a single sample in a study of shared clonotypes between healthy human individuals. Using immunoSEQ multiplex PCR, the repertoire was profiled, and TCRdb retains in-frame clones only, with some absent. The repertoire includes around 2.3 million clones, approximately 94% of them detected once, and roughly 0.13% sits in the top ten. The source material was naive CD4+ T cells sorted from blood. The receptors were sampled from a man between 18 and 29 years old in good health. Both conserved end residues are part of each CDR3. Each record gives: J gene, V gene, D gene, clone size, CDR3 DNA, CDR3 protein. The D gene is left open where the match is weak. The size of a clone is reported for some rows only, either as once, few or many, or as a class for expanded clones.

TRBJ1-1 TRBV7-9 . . TGTGCCAGCAGCTTAGGGTCGGTGAACACTGAAGCTTTCTTT CASSLGSVNTEAFF
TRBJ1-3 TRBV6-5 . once TGTGCCAGCAGGGTGAGCTCTGGAAACACCATATATTTT CASRVSSGNTIYF
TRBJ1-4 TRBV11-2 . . TGTGCCAGCAGCCCCCCTAACAATGAAAAACTGTTTTTT CASSPPNNEKLFF
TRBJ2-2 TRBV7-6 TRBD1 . TGTGCCAGCACCACAGGGACAGGGGGCATTTTGGCCGGGGAGCTGTTTTTT CASTTGTGGILAGELFF
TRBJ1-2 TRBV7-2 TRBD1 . TGTGCCAGCAGCCCCCGACAGGGTCGAGATGGCTACACCTTC CASSPRQGRDGYTF
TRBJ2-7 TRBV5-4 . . TGTGCCAGCAGCGAAACTCGGACCTCGTACGAGCAGTACTTC CASSETRTSYEQYF
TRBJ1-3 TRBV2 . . TGTGCCAGCAGTGGGGCGAGCACGACGCCAATCTCTGGAAACACCATATATTTT CASSGASTTPISGNTIYF
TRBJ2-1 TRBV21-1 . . TGTGCCAGCAGCAAAGTTAGCGGGGGGGCCCACAATGAGCAGTTCTTC CASSKVSGGAHNEQFF
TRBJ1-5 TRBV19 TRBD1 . TGTGCCAGTAGTATGGGACAGGGAGTATTCAATCAGCCCCAGCATTTT CASSMGQGVFNQPQHF
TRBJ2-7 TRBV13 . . TGTGCCAGCAGCCCCCCGGCGGGCCAATCCTACGAGCAGTACTTC CASSPPAGQSYEQYF
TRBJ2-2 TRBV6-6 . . TGTGCCAGCAGTGCGACGGGGAACACCGGGGAGCTGTTTTTT CASSATGNTGELFF
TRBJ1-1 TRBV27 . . TGTGCCAGCAGTTTGCTGGCCACTGAAGCTTTCTTT CASSLLATEAFF
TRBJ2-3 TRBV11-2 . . TGTGCCAGCAGCTTATCGGCCAGGGAGTCTGATACGCAGTATTTT CASSLSARESDTQYF
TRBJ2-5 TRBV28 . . TGTGCCAGCAGTTTTCAAGGGATGGAGACCCAGTACTTC CASSFQGMETQYF
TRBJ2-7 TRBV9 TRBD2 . TGTGCCAGCAGCCCGCGGGGGGTAGCCGTTACCTACGAGCAGTACTTC CASSPRGVAVTYEQYF
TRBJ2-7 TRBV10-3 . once TGTGCCATCAGTGATAAGAGGGGCAATCACGAGCAGTACTTC CAISDKRGNHEQYF
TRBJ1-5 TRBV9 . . TGTGCCAGCAGCCGCGAAGGGGAGAATCAGCCCCAGCATTTT CASSREGENQPQHF
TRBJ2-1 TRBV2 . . TGTGCCAGCAAGCGGAACCCGGAGGATAAGCAGTTCTTC CASKRNPEDKQFF
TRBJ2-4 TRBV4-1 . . TGCGCCAGCAGCCATGGATCAAGGACCCCCATAGCCAAAAACATTCAGTACTTC CASSHGSRTPIAKNIQYF
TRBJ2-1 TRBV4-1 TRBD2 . TGCGCCAGCAGCCAAGAAGCCCCCAGAGCGGGAGGCCGGGCCTCTTACAATGAGCAGTTCTTC CASSQEAPRAGGRASYNEQFF
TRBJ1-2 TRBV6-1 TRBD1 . TGTGCCAGCAGTGAAGGTGGACAGGGGTACTATGGCTACACCTTC CASSEGGQGYYGYTF
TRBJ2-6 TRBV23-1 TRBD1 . TGCGCCCCTACCCCCTCTAAACAGGGGAGTGGGGCCAACGTCCTGACTTTC CAPTPSKQGSGANVLTF